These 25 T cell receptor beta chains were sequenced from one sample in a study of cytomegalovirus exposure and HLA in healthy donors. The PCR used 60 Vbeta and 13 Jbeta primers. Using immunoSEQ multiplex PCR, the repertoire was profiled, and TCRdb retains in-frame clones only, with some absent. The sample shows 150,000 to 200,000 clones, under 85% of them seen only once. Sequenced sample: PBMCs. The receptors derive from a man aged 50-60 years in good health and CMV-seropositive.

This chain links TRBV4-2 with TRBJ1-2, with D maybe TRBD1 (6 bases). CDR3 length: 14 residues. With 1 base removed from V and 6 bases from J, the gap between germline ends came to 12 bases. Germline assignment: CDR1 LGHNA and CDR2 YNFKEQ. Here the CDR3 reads CASSQVGAGDGYTF. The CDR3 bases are TGTGCCAGCAGCCAAGTCGGGGCAGGGGATGGCTACACCTTC.

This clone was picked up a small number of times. CDR3 sequence (DNA): TGTGCCAGCAGTTTAGCGGGAGGCACCACAGATACGCAGTATTTT. Translation: CASSLAGGTTDTQYF. The genes are TRBV28 and TRBJ2-3, with 8 bases fitting TRBD2. This CDR3 has 15 amino acids. V was clipped by 2 bases and J by 2 bases; unmatched bases: 3. CDR1 is MDHEN, CDR2 SYDVKM, per germline.

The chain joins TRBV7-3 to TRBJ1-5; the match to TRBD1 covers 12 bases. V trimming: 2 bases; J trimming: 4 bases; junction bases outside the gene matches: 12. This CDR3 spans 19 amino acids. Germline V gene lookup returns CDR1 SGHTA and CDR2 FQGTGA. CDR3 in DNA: TGTGCCAGCAGCTTACTGGGACAGGGGGCCGAAGAAGGGAATCAGCCCCAGCATTTT. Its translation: CASSLLGQGAEEGNQPQHF.

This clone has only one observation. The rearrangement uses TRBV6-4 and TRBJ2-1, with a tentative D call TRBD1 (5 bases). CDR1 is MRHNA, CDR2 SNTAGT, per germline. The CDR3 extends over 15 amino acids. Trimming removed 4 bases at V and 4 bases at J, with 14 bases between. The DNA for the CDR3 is TGTGCCAGCAGTGTAGGGGCCTTGGGGTACAATGAGCAGTTCTTC. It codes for CASSVGALGYNEQFF.

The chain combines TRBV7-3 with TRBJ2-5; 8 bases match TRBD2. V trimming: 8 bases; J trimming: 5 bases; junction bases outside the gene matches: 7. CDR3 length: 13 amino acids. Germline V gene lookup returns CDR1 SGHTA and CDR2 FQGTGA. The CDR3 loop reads CASYQRGIETQYF. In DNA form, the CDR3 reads TGTGCCAGCTATCAGCGGGGGATCGAGACCCAGTACTTC.

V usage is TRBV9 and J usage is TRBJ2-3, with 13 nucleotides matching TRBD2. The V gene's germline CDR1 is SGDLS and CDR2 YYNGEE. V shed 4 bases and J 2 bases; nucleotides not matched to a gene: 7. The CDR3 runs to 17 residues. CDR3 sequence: CASSLGLAGAVTDTQYF. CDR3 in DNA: TGTGCCAGCAGCTTAGGACTAGCGGGGGCCGTCACAGATACGCAGTATTTT. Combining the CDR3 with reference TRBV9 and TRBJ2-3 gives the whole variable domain DSGVTQTPKHLITATGQRVTLRCSPRSGDLSVYWYQQSLDQGLQFLIQYYNGEERAKGNILERFSAQQFPDLHSELNLSSLELGDSALYFCASSLGLAGAVTDTQYFGPGTRLTVL.

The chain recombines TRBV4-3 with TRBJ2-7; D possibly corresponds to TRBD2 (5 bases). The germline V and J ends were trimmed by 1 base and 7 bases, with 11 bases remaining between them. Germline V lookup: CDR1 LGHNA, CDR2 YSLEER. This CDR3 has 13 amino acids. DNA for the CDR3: TGCGCCAGCAGCCAAGGTGAAAGGAGGGAGCAGTACTTC. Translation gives CASSQGERREQYF.

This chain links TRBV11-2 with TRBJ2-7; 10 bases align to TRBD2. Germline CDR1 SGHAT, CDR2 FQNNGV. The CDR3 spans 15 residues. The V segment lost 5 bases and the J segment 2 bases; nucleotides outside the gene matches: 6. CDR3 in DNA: TGTGCCAGCAGCACCCCTCTAGCGGGAGCCTACGAGCAGTACTTC. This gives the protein CASSTPLAGAYEQYF.

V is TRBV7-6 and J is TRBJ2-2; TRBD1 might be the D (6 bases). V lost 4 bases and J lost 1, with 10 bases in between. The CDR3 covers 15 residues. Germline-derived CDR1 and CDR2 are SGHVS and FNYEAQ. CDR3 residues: CASSSGTQNTGELFF. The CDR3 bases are TGTGCCAGCAGCTCTGGGACACAGAACACCGGGGAGCTGTTTTTT.

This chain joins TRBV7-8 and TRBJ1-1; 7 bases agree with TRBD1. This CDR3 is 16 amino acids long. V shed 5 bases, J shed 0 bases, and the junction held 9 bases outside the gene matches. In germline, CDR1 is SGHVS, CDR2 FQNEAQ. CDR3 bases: TGTGCCAGCAGCCCACCCCAGACAGGGATGAACACTGAAGCTTTCTTT. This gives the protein CASSPPQTGMNTEAFF.

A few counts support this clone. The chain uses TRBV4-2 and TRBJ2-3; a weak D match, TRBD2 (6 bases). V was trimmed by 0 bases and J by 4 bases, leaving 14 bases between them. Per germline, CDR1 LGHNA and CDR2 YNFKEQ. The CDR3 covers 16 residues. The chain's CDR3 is CASSQDGGSGSDTQYF. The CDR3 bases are TGTGCCAGCAGCCAAGATGGGGGGAGTGGCTCAGATACGCAGTATTTT.

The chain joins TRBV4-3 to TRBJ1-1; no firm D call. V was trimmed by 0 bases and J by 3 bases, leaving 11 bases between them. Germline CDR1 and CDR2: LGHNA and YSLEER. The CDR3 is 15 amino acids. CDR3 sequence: CASSQDAGPDTEAFF. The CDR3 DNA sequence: TGCGCCAGCAGCCAAGATGCGGGCCCGGACACTGAAGCTTTCTTT.

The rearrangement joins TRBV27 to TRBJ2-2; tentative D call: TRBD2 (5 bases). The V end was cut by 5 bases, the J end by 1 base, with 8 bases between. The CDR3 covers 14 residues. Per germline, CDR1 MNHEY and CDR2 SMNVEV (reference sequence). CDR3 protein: CASSQDWNTGELFF. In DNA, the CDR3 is TGTGCCAGCAGTCAGGACTGGAACACCGGGGAGCTGTTTTTT.

The CDR3 region is CASSQGFYWGRDEQFF. CDR3 DNA sequence: TGCGCCAGCAGCCAAGGCTTTTATTGGGGCCGCGATGAGCAGTTCTTC. The chain carries TRBV4-1 and TRBJ2-1; tentatively, D is TRBD1 (5 bases). Per the germline V gene, CDR1 is MGHRA and CDR2 is YSYEKL. Deletions cut 1 base from V and 8 bases from J, with 18 bases between. This CDR3 is built from 16 residues.

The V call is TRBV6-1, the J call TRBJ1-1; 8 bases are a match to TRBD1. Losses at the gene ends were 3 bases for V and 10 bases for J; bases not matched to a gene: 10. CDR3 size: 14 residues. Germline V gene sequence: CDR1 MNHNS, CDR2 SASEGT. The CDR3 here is CASSEGRTGLGAFF. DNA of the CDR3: TGTGCCAGCAGTGAGGGAAGGACAGGGTTGGGAGCTTTCTTT.

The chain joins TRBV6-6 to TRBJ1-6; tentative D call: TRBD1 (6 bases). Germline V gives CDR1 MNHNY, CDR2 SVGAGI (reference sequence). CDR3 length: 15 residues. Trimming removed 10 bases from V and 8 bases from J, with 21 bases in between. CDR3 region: CATQGQPRLYSPLHF. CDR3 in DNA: TGTGCCACCCAGGGGCAGCCCCGCTTATATTCACCCCTCCACTTT.

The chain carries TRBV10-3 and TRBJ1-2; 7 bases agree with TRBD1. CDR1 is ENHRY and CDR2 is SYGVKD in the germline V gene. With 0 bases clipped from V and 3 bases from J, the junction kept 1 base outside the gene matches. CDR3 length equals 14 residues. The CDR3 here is CAISESGQYYGYTF. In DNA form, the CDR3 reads TGTGCCATCAGTGAGTCGGGACAGTACTATGGCTACACCTTC.

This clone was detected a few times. In nucleotides, the CDR3 is TGTGCCAGCAGTTTAGCGGGGCCCCGTTCCTACGAGCAGTACTTC. Protein sequence: CASSLAGPRSYEQYF. V and J are TRBV27 and TRBJ2-7; tentatively, D is TRBD2 (6 bases). The CDR3 totals 15 residues. The V gene's germline CDR1 is MNHEY and CDR2 SMNVEV (reference sequence). Trimming shortened V by 2 bases and J by 1 base, and 12 bases separated the two germline ends.

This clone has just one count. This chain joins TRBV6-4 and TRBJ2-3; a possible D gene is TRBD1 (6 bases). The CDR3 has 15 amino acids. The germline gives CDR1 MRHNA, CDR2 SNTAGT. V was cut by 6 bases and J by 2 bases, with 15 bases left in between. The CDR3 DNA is TGTGCCAGCAGGATCACAGGGTTTTCCACAGATACGCAGTATTTT. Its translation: CASRITGFSTDTQYF.

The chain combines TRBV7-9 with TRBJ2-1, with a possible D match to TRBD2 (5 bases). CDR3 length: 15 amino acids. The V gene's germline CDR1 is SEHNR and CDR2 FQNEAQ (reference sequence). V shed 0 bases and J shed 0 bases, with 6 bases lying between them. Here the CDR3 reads CASSLAGSSYNEQFF. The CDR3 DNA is TGTGCCAGCAGCTTAGCGGGGAGCTCCTACAATGAGCAGTTCTTC.

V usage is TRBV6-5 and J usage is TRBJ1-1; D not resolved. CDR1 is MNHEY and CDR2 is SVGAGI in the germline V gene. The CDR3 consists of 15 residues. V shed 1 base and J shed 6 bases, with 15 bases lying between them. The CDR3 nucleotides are TGTGCCAGCAGTTACTATGGAAGTGAGCGCGCTGAAGCTTTCTTT. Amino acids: CASSYYGSERAEAFF.

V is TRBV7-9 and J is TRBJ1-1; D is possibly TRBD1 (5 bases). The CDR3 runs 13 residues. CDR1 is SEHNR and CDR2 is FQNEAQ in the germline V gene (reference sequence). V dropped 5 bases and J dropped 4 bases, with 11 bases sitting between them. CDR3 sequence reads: CASSKTVITEAFF. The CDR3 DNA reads TGTGCCAGCAGCAAGACAGTGATCACTGAAGCTTTCTTT.

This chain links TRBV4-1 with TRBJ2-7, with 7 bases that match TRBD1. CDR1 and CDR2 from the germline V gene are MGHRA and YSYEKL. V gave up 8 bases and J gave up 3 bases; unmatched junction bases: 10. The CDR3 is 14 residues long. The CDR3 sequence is CASSQPGQSYEQYF. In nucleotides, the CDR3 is TGCGCCAGCTCTCAACCGGGACAGAGCTACGAGCAGTACTTC.

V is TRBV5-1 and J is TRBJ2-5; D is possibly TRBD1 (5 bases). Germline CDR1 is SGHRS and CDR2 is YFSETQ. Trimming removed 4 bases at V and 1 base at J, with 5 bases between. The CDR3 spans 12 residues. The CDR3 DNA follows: TGCGCCAGCAGCGACAGCCAAGAGACCCAGTACTTC. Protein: CASSDSQETQYF.

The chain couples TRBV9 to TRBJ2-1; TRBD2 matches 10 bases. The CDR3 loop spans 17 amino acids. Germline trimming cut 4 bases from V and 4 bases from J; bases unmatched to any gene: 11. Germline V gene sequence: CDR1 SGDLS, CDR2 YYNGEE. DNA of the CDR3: TGTGCCAGCAGCCTAGGGGGAGCGGGGGGGATGTACAATGAGCAGTTCTTC. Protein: CASSLGGAGGMYNEQFF. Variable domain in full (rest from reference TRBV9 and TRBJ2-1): DSGVTQTPKHLITATGQRVTLRCSPRSGDLSVYWYQQSLDQGLQFLIQYYNGEERAKGNILERFSAQQFPDLHSELNLSSLELGDSALYFCASSLGGAGGMYNEQFFGPGTRLTVL.